The rows below give T cell receptor beta chains drawn from one sample of a study of human T cells and chemical hapten exposure. TCRdb recomputed calls from the RACE reads with MiXCR, one row per CDR3 protein. The profile shows over 75,000 distinct CDR3 sequences, around 9.9% of them singletons. Sequenced material: whole blood, taken in connection with sensitization to the hapten diphenylcyclopropenone (DPC). The receptors were sampled from a woman aged 25 to 39 with alopecia areata. Some clones in this sample may be carry-over from other donors' samples. Each CDR3 is given with its conserved first and last residue. D genes are given only for firm matches. Part of the rows lack a size; the others show once, few, many or a class for expanded clones.

d_call	clone_size	j_call	v_call	cdr3_nt	cdr3_aa
.	.	TRBJ2-1	TRBV4-1	TGCGCCAGCAGCCAAGCGGGGATCTCCTACAATGAGCAGTTCTTC	CASSQAGISYNEQFF
TRBD1	few	TRBJ1-1	TRBV6-6	TGTGCCAGCAGTTACGGAGTTGGGACAGGGGAAGCTTTCTTT	CASSYGVGTGEAFF
.	few	TRBJ2-3	TRBV6-2/TRBV6-3	TGTGCCAGCAGTTACCGGACTACCGATACGCAGTATTTT	CASSYRTTDTQYF
.	many	TRBJ1-3	TRBV15	TGTGCCACCAGCTATTATTACTCTGGAAACACCATATATTTT	CATSYYYSGNTIYF
.	many	TRBJ2-6	TRBV29-1	TGCAGCGTTGAAGCAGGGTCTGGGGCCAACGTCCTGACTTTC	CSVEAGSGANVLTF
.	many	TRBJ1-5	TRBV12-3/TRBV12-4	TGTGCCAGCAGTTTGGCGAGTGGGCAGCCCCAGCATTTT	CASSLASGQPQHF
.	many	TRBJ2-5	TRBV29-1	TGCAGCGTTGATAAGGGGCAAGAGACCCAGTACTTC	CSVDKGQETQYF
.	.	TRBJ1-6	TRBV5-1	TGCGCCAGCAGCCGCGGGGCCGGTAATTCACCCCTCCACTTT	CASSRGAGNSPLHF
.	many	TRBJ1-2	TRBV5-1	TGCGCCAGCAGCTTGGAAGGGCCTCTAGGCTACACCTTC	CASSLEGPLGYTF
.	.	TRBJ1-6	TRBV11-1	TGTGCCAGCAGCTTAGATCGGCAGGGGAATTCACCCCTCCACTTT	CASSLDRQGNSPLHF
.	few	TRBJ2-1	TRBV20-1	TGCAGTGTAAAAGCCAGACTATGGCGGGGTGCGGATGAGCAGTTCTTC	CSVKARLWRGADEQFF
TRBD1	many	TRBJ1-2	TRBV3-1	TGTGCCAGCAGTGACAGGGGGGTATATGGCTACACCTTC	CASSDRGVYGYTF
.	many	TRBJ1-5	TRBV6-1	TGTGCCAGCAGTCGCTCCCCAGGGGCCAATCAGCCCCAGCATTTT	CASSRSPGANQPQHF
.	.	TRBJ2-2	TRBV6-1	TGTGCCAGCAGTGAAACTCGGAGGACCCAGAACACCGGGGAGCTGTTTTTT	CASSETRRTQNTGELFF
.	many	TRBJ1-5	TRBV6-2/TRBV6-3	TGTGCCAGCAGGATAGCAGGGGCTAATCAGCCCCAGCATTTT	CASRIAGANQPQHF
TRBD2	.	TRBJ2-3	TRBV12-3/TRBV12-4	TGTGCCAGCAGTTACGGCCGGGGTAGCGGGGGCACAGATACGCAGTATTTT	CASSYGRGSGGTDTQYF
.	.	TRBJ2-5	TRBV10-3	TGTGCCATCAGATCCGGACCTGGTGTAACCCAGTACTTC	CAIRSGPGVTQYF
TRBD1	few	TRBJ1-5	TRBV2	TGTGCCAGCAGTGGACAGGGGGCAAATCAGCCCCAGCATTTT	CASSGQGANQPQHF
.	.	TRBJ2-2	TRBV29-1	TGCAGCGTTGAAGGTCTGAACACCGGGGAGCTGTTTTTT	CSVEGLNTGELFF
TRBD1	many	TRBJ2-4	TRBV6-5	TGTGCCAGCAGACCAACAGGGGGCCCAAGAAACATTCAGTACTTC	CASRPTGGPRNIQYF
.	few	TRBJ2-1	TRBV29-1	TGCAGCGTTGGGCGGGAGCAGTTCTTC	CSVGREQFF
.	few	TRBJ2-7	TRBV27	TGTGCCAGCAGTTTATACTGGGACCCACAGAGCTCCTACGAGCAGTACTTC	CASSLYWDPQSSYEQYF
.	few	TRBJ2-3	TRBV28	TGTGCCAGCAGTTTATGGGGCACATCAATAACAGATACGCAGTATTTT	CASSLWGTSITDTQYF
.	.	TRBJ2-4	TRBV5-6	TGTGCCAGCAGCTTCGTGGGGGAGGCCAAAAACATTCAGTACTTC	CASSFVGEAKNIQYF